These 9 T cell receptor beta chains were sequenced from one sample in a study of CD8+ T cells in alopecia areata. RNA, once extracted, was reverse transcribed into cDNA for use as the sequencing template. Repertoires were generated with immunoSEQ multiplex PCR, while TCRdb's copy carries only in-frame clones and drops some. The table has hundreds of thousands of clones, 50% to 70% seen once. The sample in question was CD4+ T cells sorted from blood, obtained at week 0. These receptor sequences come from a human donor with alopecia areata.

The chain uses TRBV14 and TRBJ2-7; 10 bases fit TRBD1. After removal of 3 bases from V and 5 bases from J, the junction contained 7 bases not matched to a gene. There are 15 residues in the CDR3. CDR1 is SGHDN and CDR2 is FVKESK in the germline V gene. DNA for the CDR3: TGTGCCAGCAGCCAGACCGGGACAGGGGTCCACGAGCAGTACTTC. It specifies CASSQTGTGVHEQYF.

This chain links TRBV30 with TRBJ2-7; 8 positions match TRBD2. The CDR3 runs to 15 residues. After removal of 2 bases from V and 3 bases from J, the junction contained 9 bases not matched to a gene. Germline V gives CDR1 GTSNPN, CDR2 SVGIG (reference sequence). This chain's CDR3 is CAWSPRSGSIYEQYF. Written as DNA, the CDR3 is TGTGCCTGGAGTCCCAGGAGCGGGAGTATCTACGAGCAGTACTTC.

The CDR3 sequence is CAWRHAGTSVGEQFF. In nucleotides, the CDR3 is TGTGCCTGGAGACATGCGGGGACTAGCGTAGGTGAGCAGTTCTTC. The J gene is TRBJ2-1, the V gene TRBV30; 10 bases line up with TRBD2. J gave up 9 bases and V 3 bases, and 11 bases lay outside the gene matches. CDR3 length: 15 residues. From germline, CDR1 is GTSNPN and CDR2 SVGIG (reference sequence). Together with reference TRBV30 and TRBJ2-1, the CDR3 gives the full variable domain: SQTIHQWPATLVQPVGSPLSLECTVEGTSNPNLYWYRQAAGRGLQLLFYSVGIGQISSEVPQNLSASRPQDRQFILSSKKLLLSDSGFYLCAWRHAGTSVGEQFFGPGTRLTVL.

This clone was picked up a small number of times. This rearrangement joins TRBV18 to TRBJ1-4; tentative D call: TRBD1 (5 bases). Looked up from germline, CDR1 is KGHSH and CDR2 is LQKENI. The length of the CDR3 is 15 residues. V lost 6 bases to trimming and J lost 5 bases, with 16 bases between them. CDR3 sequence: CASSPGGTLNEKLFF. The CDR3 region has the DNA TGTGCCAGCTCCCCCGGCGGGACCCTAAATGAAAAACTGTTTTTT.

The V and J genes are TRBV7-3 and TRBJ2-1, with 9 positions matching TRBD2. V shed 5 bases and J 3 bases; nucleotides not matched to a gene: 5. The germline V gene encodes CDR1 SGHTA and CDR2 FQGTGA. The CDR3 has 15 residues. This CDR3 is CASSPSAGGYNEQFF. CDR3 nucleotides: TGTGCCAGCAGCCCATCAGCGGGAGGCTACAATGAGCAGTTCTTC.

This clone was seen only once. The gene calls are TRBV18 and TRBJ2-5; possibly TRBD2 for D (5 bases). V was pared by 6 bases and J by 5 bases, with 19 bases between. Germline CDR1 is KGHSH and CDR2 is LQKENI. The length of the CDR3 is 15 residues. The CDR3 nucleotides are TGTGCCAGCTCGGAAGAATTCGGCGGGCAGGAGACCCAGTACTTC. Its translation: CASSEEFGGQETQYF.

This clone was counted a single time. J is TRBJ2-5 and V is TRBV6-5; TRBD1 might be the D (6 bases). Trimming took 7 bases from V and 4 from J, leaving 19 bases between them. CDR1 and CDR2 (germline): MNHEY, SVGAGI. CDR3 length equals 15 residues. CDR3 in DNA: TGTGCCAGCACCGGGACACCCCATTATCTAGAGACCCAGTACTTC. Its translation: CASTGTPHYLETQYF.

J is TRBJ1-1 and V is TRBV12-5, with D perhaps TRBD1 (6 bases). The V gene's germline CDR1 is LGHNT and CDR2 FRNRAP. The V gene lost 5 bases and the J gene lost 1 base, with 17 bases spanning the gap. The CDR3 spans 16 residues. The CDR3 loop is CASGRAHRDGNTEAFF. The CDR3 coding sequence is TGTGCTAGTGGTCGCGCACACAGGGATGGGAACACTGAAGCTTTCTTT.

This clone was seen a handful of times. The chain is built from TRBV30 and TRBJ2-1, with TRBD2 matching over 12 bases. There are 14 residues in the CDR3. CDR1 is GTSNPN, CDR2 SVGIG, per germline (reference sequence). V was pared by 3 bases and J by 14 bases, with 11 bases of the junction left unmatched. CDR3 region: CAWSKTSGGPGEFF. The CDR3 region has the DNA TGTGCCTGGAGCAAGACTAGCGGGGGCCCCGGGGAGTTCTTC.